These 7 T cell receptor beta chains were all obtained from the same sample, sequenced in a study of CD8 T cells in ankylosing spondylitis. Whole-study results and caveats: A motif of several highly homologous TCR beta variants was seen as apparently characteristic of ankylosing spondylitis blood.

No antigen is known for these receptors. MiXCR, run by TCRdb on the 5' RACE reads, gives a single entry per CDR3 protein. This table has about 800,000 distinct CDR3 sequences, over 9.5% appearing once. Sequenced input: blood, either unsorted or a sorted T cell fraction (not recorded which). These receptors all stem from a male donor with ankylosing spondylitis.

This clonotype has more than one count but fewer than ten. The V and J genes are TRBV11-1 and TRBJ2-3, with 9 bases aligning to TRBD2. This CDR3 comprises 15 residues. Germline CDR1 reads SGHAT; CDR2 reads FQDESV (reference sequence). The V gene end was trimmed by 2 bases and the J gene end by 3 bases; junction bases not matched to a gene: 3. The chain's CDR3 is CASSLIAGATDTQYF. CDR3 nucleotides: TGTGCCAGCAGCTTAATAGCGGGAGCGACAGATACGCAGTATTTT.

The chain recombines TRBV20-1 with TRBJ1-5, with 7 nucleotides matching TRBD1. This CDR3 has 14 residues. CDR1 is DFQATT, CDR2 SNEGSKA, per germline (reference sequence). V lost 6 bases, J lost 6 bases, and 11 bases stayed unmatched. CDR3 sequence: CSALTGRRGQPQHF. CDR3 DNA sequence: TGCAGTGCCCTGACAGGGCGCAGAGGTCAGCCCCAGCATTTT.

This clonotype was counted a few times. The chain employs TRBV7-3 and TRBJ1-1, with D unclear. CDR1 is SGHTA and CDR2 is FQGTGA in the germline V gene. Trimming cost V 4 bases and J 2 bases, with 11 bases left between them. The CDR3 sequence is 14 residues long. The CDR3, as DNA: TGTGCCAGCAGCTCGCACCCGGGAAACACTGAAGCTTTCTTT. Residues: CASSSHPGNTEAFF.

The chain links TRBV5-1 to TRBJ1-4; 7 nucleotides line up with TRBD1. This CDR3 contains 14 residues. The V gene end was trimmed by 3 bases and the J gene end by 8 bases; junction bases not matched to a gene: 7. From germline, CDR1 is SGHRS and CDR2 YFSETQ. The CDR3 loop reads CASSSTGTDEKLFF. In nucleotides, the CDR3 is TGCGCCAGCAGCTCGACCGGGACAGACGAAAAACTGTTTTTT.

The chain is built from TRBV7-2 and TRBJ2-1; D is perhaps TRBD2 (6 bases). CDR3 length: 15 residues. Between the trimmed V and J ends, which lost 5 bases and 6 bases, there was a span of 17 bases. Germline assignment: CDR1 SGHTA and CDR2 FQGNSA. This chain's CDR3 is CASSRTPLATNEQFF. As DNA, the CDR3 is TGTGCCAGCAGCCGAACACCTCTAGCGACCAATGAGCAGTTCTTC.

This clonotype was picked up a small number of times. The chain has TRBV6-2 or TRBV6-3 and TRBJ2-1, with D perhaps TRBD1 (6 bases). The CDR3 contains 17 residues. The V end lost 0 bases, the J end lost 7 bases, and 19 bases lay between the germline ends. Looked up from germline, CDR1 is MNHEY and CDR2 is SVGEGT. The CDR3, as DNA: TGTGCCAGCAGTTACTCACGAGGGGAGAGGGGGACGAATGAGCAGTTCTTC. It codes for CASSYSRGERGTNEQFF.

This clonotype was picked up a small number of times. The chain has TRBV5-5 and TRBJ1-5, with TRBD1 as a possible D gene (5 bases). Germline values: CDR1 SGHKS, CDR2 YYEKEE (reference sequence). V shed 1 base and J shed 6 bases, with 14 bases lying between them. This CDR3 is 15 amino acids long. The CDR3 sequence: CASSLLGGVSQPQHF. CDR3 bases: TGTGCCAGCAGCTTGCTGGGGGGAGTAAGTCAGCCCCAGCATTTT.